Below are 2 T cell receptor beta chains sequenced from a single sample in a study of cytomegalovirus exposure and HLA in healthy donors. In the PCR, 60 Vbeta and 13 Jbeta primers were used. The data were produced by immunoSEQ multiplex PCR, yet TCRdb's version contains in-frame clones alone and is incomplete. The sample consists of roughly 120,000 clones, about 79% of them appearing once. The specimen sequenced was PBMCs. Source of these receptors: a young woman in good health and CMV-seropositive.

The chain joins TRBV18 to TRBJ2-7, with 9 bases aligning to TRBD1. Per germline, CDR1 KGHSH and CDR2 LQKENI. J was trimmed by 2 bases and V by 4 bases; bases with no gene match: 18. The length of the CDR3 is 19 residues. The CDR3 DNA is TGTGCCAGCTCACGCGAGCACCTAGCCGGGACAGGGTCGGCCTACGAGCAGTACTTC. Encoded protein: CASSREHLAGTGSAYEQYF. Supplemented by reference TRBV18 and TRBJ2-7, the full variable domain reads NAGVMQNPRHLVRRRGQEARLRCSPMKGHSHVYWYRQLPEEGLKFMVYLQKENIIDESGMPKERFSAEFPKEGPSILRIQQVVRGDSAAYFCASSREHLAGTGSAYEQYFGPGTRLTVT.

In this sample, this clone turned up a few times. The chain uses TRBV4-1 and TRBJ2-3; possibly TRBD1 for D (6 bases). Trimming removed 3 bases from V and 4 bases from J, with 14 bases in between. Germline CDR1 MGHRA, CDR2 YSYEKL. The CDR3 extends over 15 amino acids. For the CDR3, the DNA is TGCGCCAGCAGCCAGGGGGCTAGTAGGGCAGATACGCAGTATTTT. Its translation: CASSQGASRADTQYF.